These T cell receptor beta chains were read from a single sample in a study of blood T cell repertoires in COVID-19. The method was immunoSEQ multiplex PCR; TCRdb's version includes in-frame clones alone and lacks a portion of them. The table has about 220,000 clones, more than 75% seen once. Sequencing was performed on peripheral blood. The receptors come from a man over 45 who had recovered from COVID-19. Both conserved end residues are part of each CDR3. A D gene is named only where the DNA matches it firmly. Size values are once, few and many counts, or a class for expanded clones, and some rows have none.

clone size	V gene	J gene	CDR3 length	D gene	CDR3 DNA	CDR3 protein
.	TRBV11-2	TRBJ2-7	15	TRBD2	TGTGCCAGCAGCTCCCAGGCTAGCGGGATAGGCGAGCAGTACTTC	CASSSQASGIGEQYF
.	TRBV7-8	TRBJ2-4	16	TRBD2	TGTGCCAGCAGCTCTATCCCGGGACTAGGCTCCAACATTCAGTACTTC	CASSSIPGLGSNIQYF
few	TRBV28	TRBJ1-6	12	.	TGTGCCAGCAGTTCACTAGGGTCACCCCTCCACTTT	CASSSLGSPLHF
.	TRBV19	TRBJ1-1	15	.	TGTGCCAGTAGTATCTTCGCCGGAGGAGGCACTGAAGCTTTCTTT	CASSIFAGGGTEAFF
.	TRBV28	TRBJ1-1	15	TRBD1	TGTGCCAGCAGGCAGGTCAGGGGGTCGAACACTGAAGCTTTCTTT	CASRQVRGSNTEAFF
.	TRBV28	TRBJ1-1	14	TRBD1	TGTGCCAGCAGCACTCACAGGGGAAAAACTGAAGCTTTCTTT	CASSTHRGKTEAFF
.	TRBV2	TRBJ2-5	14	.	TGTGCCAGCAGCCTGACTATCGGCCAAGAGACCCAGTACTTC	CASSLTIGQETQYF
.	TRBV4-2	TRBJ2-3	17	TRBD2	TGTGCCAGCAGCCAAGATCCAGCGGGAGGCGACACAGATACGCAGTATTTT	CASSQDPAGGDTDTQYF
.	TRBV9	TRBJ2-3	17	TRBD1	TGTGCCAGCAGCGTAGAAGGGCGGGCAGGGGGCCGAGATACGCAGTATTTT	CASSVEGRAGGRDTQYF
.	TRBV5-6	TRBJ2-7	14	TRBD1	TGTGCCAGCAGCTTCAACAGGGGAAACCGCGAGCAGTACTTC	CASSFNRGNREQYF
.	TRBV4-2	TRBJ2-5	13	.	TGTGCCAGCAGCCAAGATATTAGCGAGACCCAGTACTTC	CASSQDISETQYF
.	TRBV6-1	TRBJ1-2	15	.	TGTGCCAGCAGTGAAGACGCGGGGGAAAACTATGGCTACACCTTC	CASSEDAGENYGYTF
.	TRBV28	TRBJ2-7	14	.	TGTGCCAGCAGTTCTCCGGGACAAACCTACGAGCAGTACTTC	CASSSPGQTYEQYF
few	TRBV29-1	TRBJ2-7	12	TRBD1	TGCAGCGTTGCAGGGGGCTGGAACGAGCAGTACTTC	CSVAGGWNEQYF
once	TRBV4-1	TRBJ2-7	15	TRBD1	TGCGCCAGCAGCCAAGTGGGACAGGGGGCGAGCGAGCAGTACTTC	CASSQVGQGASEQYF
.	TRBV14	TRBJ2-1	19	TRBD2	TGTGCCAGCAGCCTTAGTCCGGGACTAGCGGGACGAGATGACAATGAGCAGTTCTTC	CASSLSPGLAGRDDNEQFF
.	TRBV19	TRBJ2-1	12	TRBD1	TGTGCCAGTAGTAGACAGGGGTTTGAGCAGTTCTTC	CASSRQGFEQFF
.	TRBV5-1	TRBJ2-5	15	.	TGCGCCAGCAGCTTGGGGACACAGTACCAAGAGACCCAGTACTTC	CASSLGTQYQETQYF
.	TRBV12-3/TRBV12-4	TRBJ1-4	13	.	TGTGCCAGCAGTTTCGTAACTAATGAAAAACTGTTTTTT	CASSFVTNEKLFF
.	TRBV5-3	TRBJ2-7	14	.	TGTGCCAGAAGAACCGGGACACGGATTTACGAGCAGTACTTC	CARRTGTRIYEQYF
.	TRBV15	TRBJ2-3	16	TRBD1	TGTGCCACCAGCAGAGAAGGAGTAGGGGGCATAGATACGCAGTATTTT	CATSREGVGGIDTQYF
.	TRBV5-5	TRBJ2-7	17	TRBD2	TGTGCCAGCAGCCCGCGGGGGGGGATAAGGTTAGAATACGAGCAGTACTTC	CASSPRGGIRLEYEQYF
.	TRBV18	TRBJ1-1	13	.	TGTGCCAGCTCACCACCCTTCAACACTGAAGCTTTCTTT	CASSPPFNTEAFF
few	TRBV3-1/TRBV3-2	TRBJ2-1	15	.	TGTGCCAGCAGCCACCGCGGAGGCGGATACAATGAGCAGTTCTTC	CASSHRGGGYNEQFF
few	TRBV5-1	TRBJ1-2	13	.	TGCGCCAGCAGCCTTACAGGACCTGAAGGCTACACCTTC	CASSLTGPEGYTF
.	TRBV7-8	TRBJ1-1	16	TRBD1	TGTGCCAGCAGCTCCCAGACAGGGCTCGCGAACACTGAAGCTTTCTTT	CASSSQTGLANTEAFF
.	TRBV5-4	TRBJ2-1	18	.	TGTGCCAGCAGCTTGGTAGTAGCGGCCTCAAGCTCCTACAATGAGCAGTTCTTC	CASSLVVAASSSYNEQFF
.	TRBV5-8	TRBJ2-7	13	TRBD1	TGTGCCCTTACCGGGACAGGGCTCTACGAGCAGTACTTC	CALTGTGLYEQYF
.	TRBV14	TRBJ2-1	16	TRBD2	TGTGCCAGCAGCCTCTTTACGGGAGGCTTATACAATGAGCAGTTCTTC	CASSLFTGGLYNEQFF
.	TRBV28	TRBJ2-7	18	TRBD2	TGTGCCAGCAGTCCCGGGGGGGGGCTCCGGCGACTAACCTACGAGCAGTACTTC	CASSPGGGLRRLTYEQYF
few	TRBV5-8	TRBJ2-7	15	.	TGTGCCAGCAGGGACCCCAGGGGTTTTTCGTGGGAGCAGTACTTC	CASRDPRGFSWEQYF
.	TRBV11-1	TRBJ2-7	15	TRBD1	TGTGCCAGCAGCTCTGCGGACAGGGGAGCCTACGAGCAGTACTTC	CASSSADRGAYEQYF
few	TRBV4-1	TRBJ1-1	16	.	TGCGCCAGCAGCTTCCTAATTCCGGGGGGGAACACTGAAGCTTTCTTT	CASSFLIPGGNTEAFF
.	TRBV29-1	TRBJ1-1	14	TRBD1	TGCAGCGCTACCACAGGGGCTTTTGTAACTGAAGCTTTCTTT	CSATTGAFVTEAFF
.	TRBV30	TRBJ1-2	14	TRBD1	TGTGCCTGGAGTGCGGACAGGGCCTACTATGGCTACACCTTC	CAWSADRAYYGYTF
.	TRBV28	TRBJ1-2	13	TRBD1	TGTGCCAGCAGTTTGGACAGGCCTCGTGGCTACACCTTC	CASSLDRPRGYTF
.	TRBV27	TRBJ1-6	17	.	TGTGCCAGCAGCAGAATGGGAGCCGCCACCTATAATTCACCCCTCCACTTT	CASSRMGAATYNSPLHF
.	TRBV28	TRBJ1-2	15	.	TGTGCCAGCAGTTGGGGGGATCGACCCAACTATGGCTACACCTTC	CASSWGDRPNYGYTF
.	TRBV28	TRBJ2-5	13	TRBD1	TGTGCCAGCAGAAAACAGGGGGCGGAGACCCAGTACTTC	CASRKQGAETQYF
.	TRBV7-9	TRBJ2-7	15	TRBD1	TGTGCCAGCAGCCTCCAGGGACAGGGGATGAACGAGCAGTACTTC	CASSLQGQGMNEQYF